This TCR beta chain derives from a study of monozygotic twins with inflammatory bowel disease. Concerning this clonotype itself: Its antigen is not known.

The CDR3 sequence is 16 residues long. Germline assignment: CDR1 SGHNT and CDR2 YYREEE (reference sequence). Study outcomes and limitations: Other individuals had fewer clonotypes in common with IBD patients than with healthy twins, especially with disease activity.

UMIs bearing a 6-nucleotide sample barcode were added through template switching. TCRalpha and TCRbeta cDNA went through nested PCRs of approximately 17 and 9 cycles, two in total. TCRdb reanalyzed the 5' RACE reads, giving one entry per CDR3 protein sequence and no DNA. The sample's table shows over 130,000 distinct CDR3 sequences. The chain uses TRBV5-4 and TRBJ2-7; TCRdb names TRBD2, which stays unverified in the absence of DNA. Sequenced input: blood. The receptor comes from a human donor with ulcerative colitis or Crohn's disease, or a healthy co-twin of an affected twin (not recorded which). CDR3 sequence reads: CASSLGSSGVSYEQYF. Looking up the rest from reference TRBV5-4 and TRBJ2-7 gives the full variable domain: ETGVTQSPTHLIKTRGQQVTLRCSSQSGHNTVSWYQQALGQGPQFIFQYYREEENGRGNFPPRFSGLQFPNYSSELNVNALELDDSALYLCASSLGSSGVSYEQYFGPGTRLTVT.